One and the same sample provided the 7 T cell receptor beta chains below, sequenced in a study of shared clonotypes between healthy human individuals. Clones were read by immunoSEQ multiplex PCR, and TCRdb kept only the in-frame ones, dropping some. This table has roughly 110,000 clones, under 70% appearing once. Sequencing was performed on memory CD8+ T cells sorted from blood. Subset defined: CD45RO+ cells pooled with CCR7-negative TemRA cells. The receptors stem from a woman younger than 45 in good health.

This clone was picked up a small number of times. This chain uses TRBV5-1 with TRBJ2-7; possible D gene TRBD2, 5 bases. There are 16 residues in the CDR3. The germline gives CDR1 SGHRS, CDR2 YFSETQ. Trimming took 3 bases from V and 4 from J, leaving 20 bases between them. The CDR3 here is CASSWTVAEGVYEQYF. Here the CDR3 DNA reads TGCGCCAGCAGCTGGACTGTGGCTGAAGGAGTTTACGAGCAGTACTTC.

There are a few counts of this clone. This chain connects TRBV28 to TRBJ2-7, with 12 bases aligning to TRBD1. The CDR3 sequence is 16 residues long. Trimming took 5 bases from V and 5 from J; bases not matched to a gene: 10. Germline V lookup: CDR1 MDHEN, CDR2 SYDVKM. CDR3 bases: TGTGCCAGCAGTCCCCCGGGACAGGGGGCAAAAAACGAGCAGTACTTC. Its translation is CASSPPGQGAKNEQYF.

In this sample, this clone turned up a few times. The V gene is TRBV11-2, the J gene TRBJ2-2, with no clear D. V shed 3 bases and J shed 6 bases, with 5 bases lying between them. This CDR3 region has 12 residues. Germline V lookup: CDR1 SGHAT, CDR2 FQNNGV. This chain's CDR3 is CASSFRSGELFF. The CDR3, as DNA: TGTGCCAGCAGCTTCCGGTCCGGGGAGCTGTTTTTT.

The chain is built from TRBV29-1 and TRBJ2-1; weak D call: TRBD1 (6 bases). V lost 7 bases, J lost 3 bases, and 13 bases lay in between. The CDR3 spans 13 residues. CDR1 and CDR2 (germline): SQVTM, ANQGSEA. The CDR3 region has the DNA TGCAGCGCTTATGGGGGCGGCTACAATGAGCAGTTCTTC. Residues: CSAYGGGYNEQFF.

This clone was observed a few times. The V call is TRBV5-1, the J call TRBJ2-7; TRBD1 or TRBD2 may be the D gene (5 bases each). The CDR3 totals 12 residues. Looked up from germline, CDR1 is SGHRS and CDR2 is YFSETQ. With 5 bases removed from V and 3 bases from J, the gap between germline ends came to 9 bases. The CDR3, as DNA: TGCGCCAGCAGGGGGGAATTCTACGAGCAGTACTTC. Encoded protein: CASRGEFYEQYF.

The chain employs TRBV5-6 and TRBJ2-6; 12 bases match TRBD2. J was trimmed by 2 bases and V by 0 bases; bases with no gene match: 6. The CDR3 consists of 19 residues. The germline gives CDR1 SGHDT, CDR2 YYEEEE. CDR3 sequence (DNA): TGTGCCAGCAGCTTGGGACTAGCGGGAGAAAGGGCTGGGGCCAACGTCCTGACTTTC. As protein: CASSLGLAGERAGANVLTF.

This rearrangement joins TRBV28 to TRBJ2-2, with 11 bases lining up with TRBD2. The CDR3 runs to 16 residues. The J segment lost 5 bases and the V segment lost 1 base, leaving 3 bases of the junction unmatched. Per germline, CDR1 MDHEN and CDR2 SYDVKM. The CDR3, as DNA: TGTGCCAGCAGTTTATTAGCGGGAGGGGGAACCGGGGAGCTGTTTTTT. Its protein is CASSLLAGGGTGELFF.